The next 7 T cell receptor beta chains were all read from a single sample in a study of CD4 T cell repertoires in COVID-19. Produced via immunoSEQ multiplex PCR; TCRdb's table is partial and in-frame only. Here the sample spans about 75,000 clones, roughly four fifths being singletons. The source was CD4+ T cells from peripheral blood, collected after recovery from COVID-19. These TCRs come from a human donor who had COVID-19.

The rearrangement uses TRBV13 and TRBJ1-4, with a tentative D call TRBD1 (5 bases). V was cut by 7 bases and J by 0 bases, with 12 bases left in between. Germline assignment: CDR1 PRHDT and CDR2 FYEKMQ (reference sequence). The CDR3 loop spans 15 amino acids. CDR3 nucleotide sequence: TGTGCCAGCACCTCATCAGGGTCAACTAATGAAAAACTGTTTTTT. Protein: CASTSSGSTNEKLFF.

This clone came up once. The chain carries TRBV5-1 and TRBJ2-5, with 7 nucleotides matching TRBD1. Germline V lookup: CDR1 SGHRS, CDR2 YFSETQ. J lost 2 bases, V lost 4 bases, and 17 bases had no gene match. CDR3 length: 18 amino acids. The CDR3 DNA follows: TGCGCCAGCAGCAACCCCCGGGACAGACCCGAGGGGCAAGAGACCCAGTACTTC. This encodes CASSNPRDRPEGQETQYF.

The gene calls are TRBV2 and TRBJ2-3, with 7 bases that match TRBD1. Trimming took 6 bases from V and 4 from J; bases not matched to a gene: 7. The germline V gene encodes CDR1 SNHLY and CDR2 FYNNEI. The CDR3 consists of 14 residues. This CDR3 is CASSPKGAADTQYF. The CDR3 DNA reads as TGTGCCAGCAGCCCTAAGGGGGCGGCAGATACGCAGTATTTT.

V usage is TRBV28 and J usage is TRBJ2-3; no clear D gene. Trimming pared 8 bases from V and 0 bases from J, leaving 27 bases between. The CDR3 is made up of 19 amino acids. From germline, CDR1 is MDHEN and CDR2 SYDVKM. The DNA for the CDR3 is TGTGCCAGCGCCGACACCCGAGATTGGGCCCTCTCAAGCACAGATACGCAGTATTTT. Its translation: CASADTRDWALSSTDTQYF.

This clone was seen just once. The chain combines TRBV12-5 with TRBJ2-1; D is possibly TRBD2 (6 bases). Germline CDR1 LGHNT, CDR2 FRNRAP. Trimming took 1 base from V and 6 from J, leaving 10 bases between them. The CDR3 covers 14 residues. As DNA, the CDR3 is TGTGCTAGTGGTTTGGGACTAGTCCCCAATGAGCAGTTCTTC. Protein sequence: CASGLGLVPNEQFF.

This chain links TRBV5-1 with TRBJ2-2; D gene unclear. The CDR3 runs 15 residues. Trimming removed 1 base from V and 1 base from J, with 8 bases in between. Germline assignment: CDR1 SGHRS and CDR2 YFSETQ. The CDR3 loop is CASSLSTGNTGELFF. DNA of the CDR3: TGCGCCAGCAGCTTGAGTACGGGGAACACCGGGGAGCTGTTTTTT.

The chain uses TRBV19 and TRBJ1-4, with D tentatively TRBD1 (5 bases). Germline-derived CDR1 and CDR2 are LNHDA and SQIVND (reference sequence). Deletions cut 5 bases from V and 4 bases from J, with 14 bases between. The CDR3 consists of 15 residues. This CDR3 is CASSGGRALNEKLFF. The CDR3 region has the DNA TGTGCCAGTAGTGGGGGACGGGCCCTTAATGAAAAACTGTTTTTT. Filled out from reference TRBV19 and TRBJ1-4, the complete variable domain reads DGGITQSPKYLFRKEGQNVTLSCEQNLNHDAMYWYRQDPGQGLRLIYYSQIVNDFQKGDIAEGYSVSREKKESFPLTVTSAQKNPTAFYLCASSGGRALNEKLFFGSGTQLSVL.